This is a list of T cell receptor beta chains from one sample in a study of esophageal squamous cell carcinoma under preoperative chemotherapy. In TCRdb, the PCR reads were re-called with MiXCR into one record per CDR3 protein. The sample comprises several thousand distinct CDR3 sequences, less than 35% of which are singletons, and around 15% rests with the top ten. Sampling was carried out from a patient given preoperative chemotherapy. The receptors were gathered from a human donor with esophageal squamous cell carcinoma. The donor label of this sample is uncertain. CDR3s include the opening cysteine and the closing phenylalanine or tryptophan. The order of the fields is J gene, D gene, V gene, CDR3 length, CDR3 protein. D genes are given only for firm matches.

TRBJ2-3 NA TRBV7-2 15 CASSFPGSRVEEQYF
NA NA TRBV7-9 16 CASSQGGGGSQETQFF
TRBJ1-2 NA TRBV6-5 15 CASSYTGGRSAGYTF
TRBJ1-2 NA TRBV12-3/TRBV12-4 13 CASSFNDRSGYTF
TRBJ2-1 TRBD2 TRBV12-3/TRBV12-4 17 CASSLIFGEGSYNEQFF
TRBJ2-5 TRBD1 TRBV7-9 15 CASSLVQGQRETQYF
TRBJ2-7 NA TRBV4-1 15 CASSQNWDGTYEQYF
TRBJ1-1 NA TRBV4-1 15 CASSQGSDMNTEAFF
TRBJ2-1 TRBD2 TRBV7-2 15 CASSPTSGNYNEQFF
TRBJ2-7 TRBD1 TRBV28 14 CASSGTGGLHEQYF
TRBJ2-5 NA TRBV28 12 CASSPPRGGQYF
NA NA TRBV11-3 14 CASRRTGNSYEQYF
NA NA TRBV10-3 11 CASSESYEQYF
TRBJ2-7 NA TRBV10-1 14 CASSESRLSYEQYF